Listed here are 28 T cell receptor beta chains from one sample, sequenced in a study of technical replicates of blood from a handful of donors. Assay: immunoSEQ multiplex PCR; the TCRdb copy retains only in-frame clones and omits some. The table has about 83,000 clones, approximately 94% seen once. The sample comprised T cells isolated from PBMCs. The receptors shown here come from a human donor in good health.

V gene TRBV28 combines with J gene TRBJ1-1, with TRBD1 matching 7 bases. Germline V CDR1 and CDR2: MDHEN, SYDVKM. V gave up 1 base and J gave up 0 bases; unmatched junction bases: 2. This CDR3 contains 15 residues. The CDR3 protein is CASSLLGQMNTEAFF. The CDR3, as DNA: TGTGCCAGCAGTTTATTGGGACAGATGAACACTGAAGCTTTCTTT.

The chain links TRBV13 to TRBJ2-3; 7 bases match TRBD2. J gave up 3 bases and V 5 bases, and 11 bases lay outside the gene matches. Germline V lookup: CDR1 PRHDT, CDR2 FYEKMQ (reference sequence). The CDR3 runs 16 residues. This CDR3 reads CASSRRPGGRTDTQYF. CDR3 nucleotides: TGTGCCAGCAGCAGACGCCCCGGGGGGAGGACAGATACGCAGTATTTT. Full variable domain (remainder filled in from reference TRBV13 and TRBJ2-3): AAGVIQSPRHLIKEKRETATLKCYPIPRHDTVYWYQQGPGQDPQFLISFYEKMQSDKGSIPDRFSAQQFSDYHSELNMSSLELGDSALYFCASSRRPGGRTDTQYFGPGTRLTVL.

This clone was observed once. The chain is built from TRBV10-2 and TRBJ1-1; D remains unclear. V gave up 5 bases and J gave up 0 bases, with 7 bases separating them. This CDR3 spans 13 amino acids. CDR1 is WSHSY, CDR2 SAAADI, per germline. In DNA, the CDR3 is TGCGCCAGCAGTACCAGGCTGAACACTGAAGCTTTCTTT. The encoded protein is CASSTRLNTEAFF.

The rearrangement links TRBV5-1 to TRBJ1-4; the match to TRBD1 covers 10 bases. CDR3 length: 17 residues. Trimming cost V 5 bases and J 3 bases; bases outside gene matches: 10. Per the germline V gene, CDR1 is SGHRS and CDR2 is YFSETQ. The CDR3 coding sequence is TGCGCCAGCAGACAATTCGGGACAGGGGAGGCTAATGAAAAACTGTTTTTT. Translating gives CASRQFGTGEANEKLFF. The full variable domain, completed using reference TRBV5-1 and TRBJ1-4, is KAGVTQTPRYLIKTRGQQVTLSCSPISGHRSVSWYQQTPGQGLQFLFEYFSETQRNKGNFPGRFSGRQFSNSRSEMNVSTLELGDSALYLCASRQFGTGEANEKLFFGSGTQLSVL.

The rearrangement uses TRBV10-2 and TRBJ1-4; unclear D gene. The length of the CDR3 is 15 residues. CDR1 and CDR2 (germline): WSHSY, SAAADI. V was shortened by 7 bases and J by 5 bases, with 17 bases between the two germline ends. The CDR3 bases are TGCGCCAGCACCCGAGAGAACAGAAGGAATGAAAAACTGTTTTTT. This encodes CASTRENRRNEKLFF.

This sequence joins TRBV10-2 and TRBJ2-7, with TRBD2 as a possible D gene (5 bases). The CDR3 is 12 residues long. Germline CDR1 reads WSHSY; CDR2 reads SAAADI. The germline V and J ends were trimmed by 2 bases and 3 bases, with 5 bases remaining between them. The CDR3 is CASSEAGYEQYF. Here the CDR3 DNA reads TGCGCCAGCAGTGAGGCGGGCTACGAGCAGTACTTC.

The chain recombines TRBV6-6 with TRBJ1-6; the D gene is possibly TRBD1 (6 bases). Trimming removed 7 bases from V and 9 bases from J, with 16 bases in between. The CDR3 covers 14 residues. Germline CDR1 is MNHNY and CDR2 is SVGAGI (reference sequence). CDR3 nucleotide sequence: TGTGCCAGCACTCCATGGGTAGGGGGTTCACCCCTCCACTTT. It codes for CASTPWVGGSPLHF.

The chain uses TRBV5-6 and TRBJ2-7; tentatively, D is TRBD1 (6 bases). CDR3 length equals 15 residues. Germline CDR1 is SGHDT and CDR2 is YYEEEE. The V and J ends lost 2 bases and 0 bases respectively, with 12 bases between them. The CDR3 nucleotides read TGTGCCAGCAGCTTCAGGGGTCTAAGCTCCTACGAGCAGTACTTC. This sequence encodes CASSFRGLSSYEQYF.

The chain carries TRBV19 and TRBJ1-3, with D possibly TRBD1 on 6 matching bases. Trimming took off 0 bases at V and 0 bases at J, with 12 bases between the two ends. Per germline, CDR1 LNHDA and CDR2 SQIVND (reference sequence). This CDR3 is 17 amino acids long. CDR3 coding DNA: TGTGCCAGTAGTATAGAACCACAGGGAAACTCTGGAAACACCATATATTTT. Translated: CASSIEPQGNSGNTIYF.

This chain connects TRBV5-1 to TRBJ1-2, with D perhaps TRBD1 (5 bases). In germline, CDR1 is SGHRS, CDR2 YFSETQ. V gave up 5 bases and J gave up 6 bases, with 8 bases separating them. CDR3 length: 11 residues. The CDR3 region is CASSWGDGYTF. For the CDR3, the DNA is TGCGCCAGCAGTTGGGGGGATGGCTACACCTTC.

DNA of the CDR3: TGCAGTGTTGCGGGAAATCAGCCCCAGCATTTT. Its protein product is CSVAGNQPQHF. The V gene is TRBV20-1, the J gene TRBJ1-5; D is unresolved. Per germline, CDR1 DFQATT and CDR2 SNEGSKA (reference sequence). CDR3 length: 11 residues. V was pared by 7 bases and J by 4 bases, with 8 bases between.

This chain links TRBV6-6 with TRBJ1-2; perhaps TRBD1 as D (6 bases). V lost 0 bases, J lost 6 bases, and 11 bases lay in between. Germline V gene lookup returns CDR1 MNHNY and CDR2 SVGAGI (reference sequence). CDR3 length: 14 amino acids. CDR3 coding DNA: TGTGCCAGCAGTTACTCCCAGGGGAAGGATGGCTACACCTTC. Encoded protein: CASSYSQGKDGYTF.

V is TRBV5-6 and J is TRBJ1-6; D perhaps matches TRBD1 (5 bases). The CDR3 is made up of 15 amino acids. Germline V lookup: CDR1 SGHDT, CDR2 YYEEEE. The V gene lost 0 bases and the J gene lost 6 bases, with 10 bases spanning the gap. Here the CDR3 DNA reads TGTGCCAGCAGCTTGGGGGGCGGACCTAATTCACCCCTCCACTTT. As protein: CASSLGGGPNSPLHF. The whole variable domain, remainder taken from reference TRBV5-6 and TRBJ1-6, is DAGVTQSPTHLIKTRGQQVTLRCSPKSGHDTVSWYQQALGQGPQFIFQYYEEEERQRGNFPDRFSGHQFPNYSSELNVNALLLGDSALYLCASSLGGGPNSPLHFGNGTRLTVT.

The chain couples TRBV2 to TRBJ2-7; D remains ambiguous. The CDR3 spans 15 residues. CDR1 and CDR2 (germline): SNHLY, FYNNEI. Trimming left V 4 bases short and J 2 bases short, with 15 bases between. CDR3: CASSASRASPYEQYF. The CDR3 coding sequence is TGTGCCAGCAGTGCCTCTCGAGCGTCACCCTACGAGCAGTACTTC. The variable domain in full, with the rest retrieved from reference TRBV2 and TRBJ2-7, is EPEVTQTPSHQVTQMGQEVILRCVPISNHLYFYWYRQILGQKVEFLVSFYNNEISEKSEIFDDQFSVERPDGSNFTLKIRSTKLEDSAMYFCASSASRASPYEQYFGPGTRLTVT.

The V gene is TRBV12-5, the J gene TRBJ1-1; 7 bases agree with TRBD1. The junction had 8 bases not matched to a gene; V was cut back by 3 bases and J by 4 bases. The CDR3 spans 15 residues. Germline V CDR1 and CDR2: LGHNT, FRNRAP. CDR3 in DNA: TGTGCTAGTGGTTTTTCACCGACAGGGCTCACTGAAGCTTTCTTT. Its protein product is CASGFSPTGLTEAFF.

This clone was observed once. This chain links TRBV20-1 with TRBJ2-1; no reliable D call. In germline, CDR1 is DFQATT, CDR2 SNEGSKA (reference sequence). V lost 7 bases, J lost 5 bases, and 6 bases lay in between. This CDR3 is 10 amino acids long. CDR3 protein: CSVVDNEQFF. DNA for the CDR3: TGCAGTGTGGTAGACAATGAGCAGTTCTTC.

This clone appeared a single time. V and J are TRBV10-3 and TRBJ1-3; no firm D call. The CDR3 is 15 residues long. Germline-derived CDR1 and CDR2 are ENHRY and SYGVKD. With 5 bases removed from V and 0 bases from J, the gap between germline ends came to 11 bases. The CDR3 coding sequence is TGTGCCATCAGTCCGGGTCTACGCTCTGGAAACACCATATATTTT. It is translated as CAISPGLRSGNTIYF.

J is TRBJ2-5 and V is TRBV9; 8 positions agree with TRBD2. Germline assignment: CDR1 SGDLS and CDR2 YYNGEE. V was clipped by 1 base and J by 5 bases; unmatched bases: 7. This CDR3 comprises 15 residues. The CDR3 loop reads CASSVSGGPLETQYF. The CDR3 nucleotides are TGTGCCAGCAGCGTATCGGGAGGGCCTTTGGAGACCCAGTACTTC.

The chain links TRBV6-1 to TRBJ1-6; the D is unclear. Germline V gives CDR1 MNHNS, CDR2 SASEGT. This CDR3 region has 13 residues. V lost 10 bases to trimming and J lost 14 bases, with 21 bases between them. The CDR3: CATEENLVLALHF. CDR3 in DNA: TGTGCCACCGAGGAGAATCTTGTTCTAGCCCTCCACTTT.

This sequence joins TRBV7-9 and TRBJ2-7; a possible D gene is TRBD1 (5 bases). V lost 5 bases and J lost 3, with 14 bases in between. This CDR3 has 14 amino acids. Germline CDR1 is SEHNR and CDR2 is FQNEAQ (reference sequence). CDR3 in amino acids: CASSPDTRYYEQYF. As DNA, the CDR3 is TGTGCCAGCAGCCCGGACACACGTTACTACGAGCAGTACTTC. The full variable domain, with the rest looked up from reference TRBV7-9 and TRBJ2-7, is DTGVSQNPRHKITKRGQNVTFRCDPISEHNRLYWYRQTLGQGPEFLTYFQNEAQLEKSRLLSDRFSAERPKGSFSTLEIQRTEQGDSAMYLCASSPDTRYYEQYFGPGTRLTVT.

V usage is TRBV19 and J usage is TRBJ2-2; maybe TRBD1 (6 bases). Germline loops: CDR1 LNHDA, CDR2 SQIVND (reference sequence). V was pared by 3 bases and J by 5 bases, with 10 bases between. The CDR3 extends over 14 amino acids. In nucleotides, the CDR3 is TGTGCCAGTAGTATCGGGCAGGGGACCGGGGAGCTGTTTTTT. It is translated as CASSIGQGTGELFF.

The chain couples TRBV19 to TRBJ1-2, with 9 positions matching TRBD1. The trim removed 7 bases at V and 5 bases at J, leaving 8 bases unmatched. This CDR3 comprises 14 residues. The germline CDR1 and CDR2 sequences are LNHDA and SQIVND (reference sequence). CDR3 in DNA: TGTGCCAGTACTGAAGGGACAGGGACTTATGGCTACACCTTC. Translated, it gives CASTEGTGTYGYTF. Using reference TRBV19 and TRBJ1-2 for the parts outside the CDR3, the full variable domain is DGGITQSPKYLFRKEGQNVTLSCEQNLNHDAMYWYRQDPGQGLRLIYYSQIVNDFQKGDIAEGYSVSREKKESFPLTVTSAQKNPTAFYLCASTEGTGTYGYTFGSGTRLTVV.

The CDR3 DNA reads TGTGCCAGTAGTTTTAACCCCGGGACTAGCGGGCAGTTCTTC. Protein product: CASSFNPGTSGQFF. The rearrangement uses TRBV19 and TRBJ2-1; 11 nucleotides line up with TRBD2. CDR1 is LNHDA and CDR2 is SQIVND in the germline V gene (reference sequence). The CDR3 is 14 residues long. V lost 5 bases, J lost 12 bases, and 9 bases stayed unmatched.

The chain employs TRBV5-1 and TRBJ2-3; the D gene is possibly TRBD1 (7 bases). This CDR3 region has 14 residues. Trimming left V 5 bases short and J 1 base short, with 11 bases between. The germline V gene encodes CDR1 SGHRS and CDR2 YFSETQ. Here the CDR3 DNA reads TGCGCCAGCAGGGAGGGGGCCGGCACAGATACGCAGTATTTT. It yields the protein CASREGAGTDTQYF.

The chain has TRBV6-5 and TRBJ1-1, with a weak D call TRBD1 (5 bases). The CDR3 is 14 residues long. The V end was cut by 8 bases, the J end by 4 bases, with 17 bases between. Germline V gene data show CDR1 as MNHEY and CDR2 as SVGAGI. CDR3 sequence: CASGLGAPVTEAFF. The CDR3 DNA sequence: TGTGCCAGCGGTCTAGGGGCGCCGGTCACTGAAGCTTTCTTT.

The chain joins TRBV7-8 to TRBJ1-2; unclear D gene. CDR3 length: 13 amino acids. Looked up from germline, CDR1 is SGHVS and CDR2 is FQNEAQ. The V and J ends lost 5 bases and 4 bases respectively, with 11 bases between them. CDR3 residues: CASSPYISYGYTF. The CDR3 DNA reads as TGTGCCAGCAGCCCGTACATCAGCTATGGCTACACCTTC.

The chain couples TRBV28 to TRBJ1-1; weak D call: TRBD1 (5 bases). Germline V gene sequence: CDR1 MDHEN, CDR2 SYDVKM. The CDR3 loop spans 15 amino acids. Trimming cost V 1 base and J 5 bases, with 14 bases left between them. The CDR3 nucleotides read TGTGCCAGCAGTTTATTTATCTCAGGGAATACTGAAGCTTTCTTT. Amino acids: CASSLFISGNTEAFF.

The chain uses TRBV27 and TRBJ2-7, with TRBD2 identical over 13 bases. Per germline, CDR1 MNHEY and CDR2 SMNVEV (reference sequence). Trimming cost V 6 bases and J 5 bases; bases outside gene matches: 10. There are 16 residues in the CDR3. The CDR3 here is CASSPLAGGPIDEQYF. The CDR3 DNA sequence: TGTGCCAGCAGCCCACTAGCGGGAGGGCCTATCGACGAGCAGTACTTC.